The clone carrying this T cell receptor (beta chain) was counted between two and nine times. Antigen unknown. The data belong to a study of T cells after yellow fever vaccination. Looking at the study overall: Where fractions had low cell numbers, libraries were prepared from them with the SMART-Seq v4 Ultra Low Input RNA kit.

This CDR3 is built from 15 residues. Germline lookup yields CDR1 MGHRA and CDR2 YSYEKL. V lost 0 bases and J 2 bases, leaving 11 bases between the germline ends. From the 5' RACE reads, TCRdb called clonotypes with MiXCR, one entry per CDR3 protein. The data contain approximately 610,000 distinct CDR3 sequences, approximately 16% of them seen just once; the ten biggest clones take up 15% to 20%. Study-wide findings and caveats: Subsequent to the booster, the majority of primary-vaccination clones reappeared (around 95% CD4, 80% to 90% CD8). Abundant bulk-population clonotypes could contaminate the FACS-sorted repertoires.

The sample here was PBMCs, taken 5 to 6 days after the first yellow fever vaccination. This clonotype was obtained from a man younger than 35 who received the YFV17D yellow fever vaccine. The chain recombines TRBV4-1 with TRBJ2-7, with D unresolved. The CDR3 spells CASSQETLAAYEQYF. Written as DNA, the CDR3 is TGCGCCAGCAGCCAAGAGACACTTGCAGCCTACGAGCAGTACTTC.